These T cell receptor beta chains were read from a single sample in a study of T cell responses to AZD1222 COVID-19 vaccine. The repertoire was sequenced with immunoSEQ multiplex PCR; TCRdb's copy has only in-frame clones and lacks some. The sample carries 80,000 to 100,000 clones, around nine tenths recorded once. This material consisted of peripheral blood, taken on day 0 of AZD1222 vaccination. The receptors here all came from an adult in good health. Both conserved end residues are part of each CDR3. D genes are given only for firm matches. Clone size is stated in some rows and not others, as once, few, many or a class when expanded.

d_gene	abundance	v_gene	j_gene	CDR3aa	CDR3nt
NA	NA	TRBV7-9	TRBJ2-7	CASSLSGSDEQYF	TGTGCCAGCAGCTTATCGGGATCTGACGAGCAGTACTTC
TRBD1	once	TRBV5-1	TRBJ1-5	CASSVQGGHQPQHF	TGCGCCAGCAGCGTACAGGGGGGGCATCAGCCCCAGCATTTT
NA	NA	TRBV28	TRBJ2-2	CASSFLQGPTGELFF	TGTGCCAGCAGTTTCTTGCAGGGCCCGACCGGGGAGCTGTTTTTT
TRBD1	NA	TRBV14	TRBJ1-1	CASSQVRGGEAFF	TGTGCCAGCAGCCAAGTTCGAGGGGGCGAGGCTTTCTTT
TRBD2	NA	TRBV5-1	TRBJ2-3	CASSLRRGVDTQYF	TGCGCCAGCAGCTTGCGGCGGGGGGTCGATACGCAGTATTTT
NA	NA	TRBV30	TRBJ1-6	CAWSNKYGGGLSYNSPLHF	TGTGCCTGGAGCAATAAATACGGGGGAGGCCTCTCCTATAATTCACCCCTCCACTTT
TRBD1	NA	TRBV19	TRBJ1-1	CASRDRVNMGTEAFF	TGTGCCAGTCGGGACAGGGTCAATATGGGCACTGAAGCTTTCTTT
TRBD1	NA	TRBV29-1	TRBJ2-7	CSVGTGIYEQYF	TGCAGCGTCGGGACAGGGATCTACGAGCAGTACTTC
NA	NA	TRBV5-4	TRBJ1-2	CASSQGTSGNLRRGYTF	TGTGCCAGCAGCCAAGGGACTAGCGGCAATCTACGGAGGGGCTACACCTTC
NA	NA	TRBV7-3	TRBJ1-6	CASSFQGTNSPLHF	TGTGCCAGCAGCTTCCAGGGTACTAATTCACCCCTCCACTTT
NA	NA	TRBV30	TRBJ1-6	CAWSRDSLQALHF	TGTGCCTGGAGTCGGGACTCTCTGCAAGCCCTCCACTTT
NA	NA	TRBV20-1	TRBJ2-7	CSAQTEYEQYF	TGCAGTGCTCAGACAGAATACGAGCAGTACTTC
TRBD2	NA	TRBV9	TRBJ2-5	CASSQQGAGGLETQYF	TGTGCCAGCAGCCAACAGGGAGCGGGGGGGCTGGAGACCCAGTACTTC
NA	NA	TRBV6-1	TRBJ2-6	CASSETNSGANVLTF	TGTGCCAGCAGTGAAACAAACTCTGGGGCCAACGTCCTGACTTTC
NA	NA	TRBV19	TRBJ2-7	CASSIGRGPGDSYEQYF	TGTGCCAGTAGTATTGGTCGCGGGCCAGGGGATTCCTACGAGCAGTACTTC
NA	NA	TRBV7-2	TRBJ1-2	CASSPVAVHYGYTF	TGTGCCAGCAGCCCAGTTGCGGTCCACTATGGCTACACCTTC
NA	NA	TRBV14	TRBJ2-7	CASSPLNRRAGDEQYF	TGTGCCAGCAGCCCTCTGAATCGGCGGGCAGGCGACGAGCAGTACTTC
TRBD1	NA	TRBV7-8	TRBJ2-7	CASSLGGQASYEQYF	TGTGCCAGCAGCTTAGGTGGACAGGCCTCCTACGAGCAGTACTTC
NA	once	TRBV19	TRBJ1-1	CASKAFGLTDTEAFF	TGTGCCAGTAAAGCATTTGGACTAACTGACACTGAAGCTTTCTTT
TRBD1	NA	TRBV28	TRBJ2-1	CASSGTGPSYNEQFF	TGTGCCAGCAGTGGGACAGGGCCGTCCTACAATGAGCAGTTCTTC
TRBD1	NA	TRBV6-2/TRBV6-3	TRBJ1-5	CASSQQGNQPQHF	TGTGCCAGCAGTCAACAGGGGAATCAGCCCCAGCATTTT
NA	NA	TRBV7-2	TRBJ1-1	CASSLQGSVTEAFF	TGTGCCAGCAGTCTTCAGGGATCCGTCACTGAAGCTTTCTTT